Each of the 10 T cell receptor beta chains below was sequenced from the same sample in a study of blood T cells in healthy people across ages. A sample-barcoded 5' primer and a J-beta primer mix were used in a second PCR of roughly 6 to 11 cycles. MiXCR was run by TCRdb on the 5' RACE reads, yielding one entry per CDR3 protein. The table records over 950,000 distinct CDR3 sequences, 35% to 40% of them present only once. Sequenced sample: blood. These receptor sequences come from a man in his late teens or twenties in good health.

This clonotype occurred a few times. The rearrangement joins TRBV5-1 to TRBJ2-4, with unresolved D. CDR3 length equals 12 residues. V lost 4 bases and J 5 bases, leaving 7 bases between the germline ends. CDR1 and CDR2 from the germline V gene are SGHRS and YFSETQ. The CDR3 DNA sequence: TGCGCCAGCAGCCCAGGCGAAAACATTCAGTACTTC. Its translation: CASSPGENIQYF.

The chain couples TRBV2 to TRBJ1-2; the D gene is possibly TRBD1 (5 bases). V lost 0 bases and J 4 bases, leaving 12 bases between the germline ends. Germline V gene sequence: CDR1 SNHLY, CDR2 FYNNEI. The CDR3 is 15 amino acids. CDR3 sequence reads: CASSEASPGIYGYTF. The CDR3 nucleotides read TGTGCCAGCAGTGAAGCATCCCCAGGGATCTATGGCTACACCTTC.

This chain joins TRBV7-9 and TRBJ1-5; D is unresolved. V was shortened by 9 bases and J by 2 bases, with 20 bases between the two germline ends. The CDR3 sequence is 16 residues long. CDR1 and CDR2 from the germline V gene are SEHNR and FQNEAQ (reference sequence). The CDR3 sequence: CASTLGQPGGNQPQHF. CDR3 DNA sequence: TGTGCCAGTACACTTGGCCAGCCTGGGGGCAATCAGCCCCAGCATTTT.

The chain uses TRBV6-2 or TRBV6-3 and TRBJ2-7, with D possibly TRBD2 on 6 matching bases. V gave up 5 bases and J gave up 3 bases, with 14 bases separating them. This CDR3 is 14 amino acids long. The V gene's germline CDR1 is MNHEY and CDR2 SVGEGT. The CDR3 sequence is CASSREYTDYEQYF. The CDR3 DNA follows: TGTGCCAGCAGTCGGGAGTATACAGACTACGAGCAGTACTTC.

The chain joins TRBV4-3 to TRBJ2-3, with D possibly matching TRBD1 (6 bases). Trimming left V 2 bases short and J 1 base short, with 16 bases between. The CDR3 contains 17 residues. Germline CDR1 reads LGHNA; CDR2 reads YSLEER. CDR3 loop: CASSQYMRGGRTDTQYF. The DNA of the CDR3 is TGCGCCAGCAGCCAATATATGAGAGGGGGTCGCACAGATACGCAGTATTTT.

V is TRBV6-2 or TRBV6-3 and J is TRBJ2-6; possibly TRBD1 for D (5 bases). CDR3 length: 13 amino acids. Trimming took 6 bases from V and 2 from J, leaving 5 bases between them. The germline V gene encodes CDR1 MNHEY and CDR2 SVGEGT. CDR3 coding DNA: TGTGCCAGCAGGGGGCCTGGGGCCAACGTCCTGACTTTC. It yields the protein CASRGPGANVLTF.

This clonotype has more than one count but fewer than ten. CDR3 sequence (DNA): TGTGCCAGCAGCCAGGGGACTGCCACAGATACGCAGTATTTT. Its translation is CASSQGTATDTQYF. This sequence joins TRBV4-2 and TRBJ2-3, with D possibly TRBD2 on 6 matching bases. This CDR3 spans 14 amino acids. Trimming stripped 3 bases from V and 2 bases from J, with 9 bases between. The germline gives CDR1 LGHNA, CDR2 YNFKEQ.

The gene calls are TRBV6-1 and TRBJ2-1; tentatively, D is TRBD2 (6 bases). The germline gives CDR1 MNHNS, CDR2 SASEGT. Trimming stripped 3 bases from V and 12 bases from J, with 15 bases between. The CDR3 extends over 13 amino acids. DNA of the CDR3: TGTGCCAGCAGTGAGGAATGGGGGAGGAGGCAGTTCTTC. Protein sequence: CASSEEWGRRQFF.

The chain employs TRBV7-3 and TRBJ2-1; TRBD2 agrees at 13 bases. J lost 7 bases, V lost 4 bases, and 4 bases had no gene match. CDR3 length equals 15 residues. Germline CDR1 SGHTA, CDR2 FQGTGA. CDR3 sequence: CASSSKTSGGNEQFF. For the CDR3, the DNA is TGTGCCAGCAGCTCGAAGACTAGCGGGGGGAATGAGCAGTTCTTC.

The chain couples TRBV6-5 to TRBJ2-2; D perhaps matches TRBD2 (6 bases). From germline, CDR1 is MNHEY and CDR2 SVGAGI. This CDR3 contains 14 residues. V lost 5 bases and J lost 2, with 9 bases in between. In DNA, the CDR3 is TGTGCCAGCAGTCGGGACTTAAACACCGGGGAGCTGTTTTTT. Encoded protein: CASSRDLNTGELFF.